This T cell receptor beta chain was identified during a study of cytomegalovirus exposure and HLA in healthy donors. On this clone itself: Its target is not known.

Findings and limits, study-wide: Cytomegalovirus association was assigned to approximately 160 TCR beta chains.

V lost 10 bases to trimming and J lost 0 bases; unmatched junction nucleotides: 11. Germline V gene sequence: CDR1 ENHRY, CDR2 SYGVKD. The CDR3 totals 16 residues. Clones were sequenced by immunoSEQ multiplex PCR, and TCRdb holds only the in-frame ones, with some missing. The sample has some 76,000 clones, about 94% seen once; the top ten hold around 2.1%. The rearrangement uses TRBV10-3 and TRBJ2-3; 9 bases line up with TRBD1. Input material: PBMCs. This sequence was found in a woman aged 18 to 35 in good health and CMV-seronegative. CDR3 in amino acids: CATGQGSLVSTDTQYF. The CDR3 DNA sequence: TGTGCCACCGGACAGGGGAGTCTAGTTAGCACAGATACGCAGTATTTT.